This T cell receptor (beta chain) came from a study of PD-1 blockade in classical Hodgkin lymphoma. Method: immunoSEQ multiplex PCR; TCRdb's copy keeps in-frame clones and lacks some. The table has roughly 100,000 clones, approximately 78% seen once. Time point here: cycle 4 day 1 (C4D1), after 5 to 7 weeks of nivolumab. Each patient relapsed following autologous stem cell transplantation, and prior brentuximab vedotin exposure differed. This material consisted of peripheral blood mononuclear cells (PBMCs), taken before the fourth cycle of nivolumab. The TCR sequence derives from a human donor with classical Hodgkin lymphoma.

CDR3 coding DNA: TGTGCCAGCAGTTACTCGACTAGCGGGGGTCCCTACGAGCAGTACTTC. Translation: CASSYSTSGGPYEQYF. The rearrangement joins TRBV6-6 to TRBJ2-7; 12 nucleotides align to TRBD2. V shed 0 bases, J shed 2 bases, and the junction held 2 bases outside the gene matches. This CDR3 is 16 amino acids long. Germline V gives CDR1 MNHNY, CDR2 SVGAGI (reference sequence).